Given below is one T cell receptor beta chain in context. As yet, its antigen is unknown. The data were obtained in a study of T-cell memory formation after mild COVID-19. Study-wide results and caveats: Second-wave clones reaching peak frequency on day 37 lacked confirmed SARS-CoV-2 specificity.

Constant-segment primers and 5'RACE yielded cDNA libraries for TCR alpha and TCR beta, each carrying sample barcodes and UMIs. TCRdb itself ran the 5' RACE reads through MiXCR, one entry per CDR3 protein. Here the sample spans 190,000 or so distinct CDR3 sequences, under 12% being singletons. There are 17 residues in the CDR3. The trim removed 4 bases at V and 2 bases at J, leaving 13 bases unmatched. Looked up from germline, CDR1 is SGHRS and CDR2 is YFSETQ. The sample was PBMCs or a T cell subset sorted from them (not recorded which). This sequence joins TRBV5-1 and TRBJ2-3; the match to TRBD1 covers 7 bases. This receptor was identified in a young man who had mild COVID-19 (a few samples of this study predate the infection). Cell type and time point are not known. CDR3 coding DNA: TGCGCCAGCAGCAACCGAATAAGGACAGGCCCCACAGATACGCAGTATTTT. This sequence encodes CASSNRIRTGPTDTQYF.